The present entry profiles one T cell receptor (beta chain) with its context. What it binds is not known. The table came from immunoSEQ multiplex PCR; TCRdb's copy has only in-frame clones and leaves some out. Among roughly 92,000 clones listed, around nine tenths were seen once. The entry originates in a study of identifying expanded T cells in peripheral blood. Germline lookup yields CDR1 SGHRS and CDR2 YFSETQ. There are 17 residues in the CDR3. Trimming stripped 5 bases from V and 4 bases from J, with 22 bases between. Regarding the study as a whole: Technical replicates showed about 1.1 changed clones; roughly two weeks roughly 16; four weeks 19.

The chain has TRBV5-1 and TRBJ1-5; no reliable D call. This TCR came from a person aged 18 to 70 in good health. Sequences were obtained from blood. The CDR3 region is CASSVTPAEAGNQPQHF. The CDR3 DNA follows: TGCGCCAGCAGTGTTACCCCGGCCGAGGCTGGGAATCAGCCCCAGCATTTT.